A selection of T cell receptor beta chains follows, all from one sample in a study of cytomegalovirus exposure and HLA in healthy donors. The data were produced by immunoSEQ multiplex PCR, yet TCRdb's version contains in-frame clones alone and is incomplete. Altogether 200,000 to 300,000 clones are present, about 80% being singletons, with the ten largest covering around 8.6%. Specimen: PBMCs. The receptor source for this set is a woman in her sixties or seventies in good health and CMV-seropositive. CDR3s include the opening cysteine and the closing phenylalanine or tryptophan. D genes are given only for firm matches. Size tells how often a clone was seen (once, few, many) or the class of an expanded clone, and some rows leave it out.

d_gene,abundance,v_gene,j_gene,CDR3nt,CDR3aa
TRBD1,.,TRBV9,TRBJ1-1,TGTGCCAGCAGTAACCCCGCCCGGGACAGGGAGACTGAAGCTTTCTTT,CASSNPARDRETEAFF
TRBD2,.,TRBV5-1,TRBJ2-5,TGCGCCAGCAGCTTGGGGTCCAGCGGGGGACCCCAAGAGACCCAGTACTTC,CASSLGSSGGPQETQYF
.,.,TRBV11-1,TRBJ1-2,TGTGCCAGCAGCTTAGATTTTTTATCCGTCGATGGCTACACCTTC,CASSLDFLSVDGYTF
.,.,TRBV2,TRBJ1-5,TGTGCCAGCAGTGAAGAGGCGAGGCAGCCCCAGCATTTT,CASSEEARQPQHF
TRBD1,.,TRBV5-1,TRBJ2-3,TGCGCCAGCAGCCTCTCGACAGGGAAGTGGACAGATACGCAGTATTTT,CASSLSTGKWTDTQYF
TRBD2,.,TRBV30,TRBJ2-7,TGTGCCTGGAGTGTTCTTAGAACTAGCGGTTCCTACGAGCAGTACTTC,CAWSVLRTSGSYEQYF
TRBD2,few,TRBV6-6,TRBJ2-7,TGTGCCAGCAGTACGAGCGGGAGACCCTACGAGCAGTACTTC,CASSTSGRPYEQYF
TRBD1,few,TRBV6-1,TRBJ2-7,TGTGCCAGCACCTCTCTGACAGGGGGCTTGGACGAGCAGTACTTC,CASTSLTGGLDEQYF
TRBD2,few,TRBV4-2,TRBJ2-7,TGTGCCAGCAGCCAGGATCTAGCGGGAGGATTCTACGAGCAGTACTTC,CASSQDLAGGFYEQYF
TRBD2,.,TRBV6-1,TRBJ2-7,TGTGCCAGCAGTGAAGTTATACTAGCGGGAGGGCCGCGGACCTACGAGCAGTACTTC,CASSEVILAGGPRTYEQYF
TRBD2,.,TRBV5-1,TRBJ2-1,TGCGCCAGCAGCTTGGCCCTAGCGGGAGCTGTTGAGCAGTTCTTC,CASSLALAGAVEQFF
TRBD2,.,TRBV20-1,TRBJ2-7,TGCAGTGTCCCGCTCCGGGAGGGACAGTACTTC,CSVPLREGQYF
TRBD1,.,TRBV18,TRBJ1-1,TGTGCCAGCTCACGGACAGGAATGAACACTGAAGCTTTCTTT,CASSRTGMNTEAFF
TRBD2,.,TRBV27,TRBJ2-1,TGTGCCAGCAGTGGGACTAGCTCCTACAATGAGCAGTTCTTC,CASSGTSSYNEQFF
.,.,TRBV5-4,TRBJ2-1,TGTGCCAGCAGCTTGGGAGGCGGGATAACCTACAATGAGCAGTTCTTC,CASSLGGGITYNEQFF
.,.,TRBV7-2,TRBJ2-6,TGTGCCATATTAAGCGGGCGAGGCGGGGCCAACGTCCTGACTTTC,CAILSGRGGANVLTF
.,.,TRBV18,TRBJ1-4,TGTGCCAGCTCTCCAGACAGGCATAATGAAAAACTGTTTTTT,CASSPDRHNEKLFF
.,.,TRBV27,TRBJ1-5,TGTGCCAGCAGTCCCCTGGGGGGGACTAGCAATCAGCCCCAGCATTTT,CASSPLGGTSNQPQHF
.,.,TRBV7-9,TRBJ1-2,TGTGCTGGAACAGGGACCAACTATGGCTACACCTTC,CAGTGTNYGYTF
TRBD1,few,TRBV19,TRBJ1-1,TGTGCCAGTAGTCGCCGGGACAGGGGGAACACTGAAGCTTTCTTT,CASSRRDRGNTEAFF
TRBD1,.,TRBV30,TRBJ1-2,TGTGCCTGGAGTGATCGGGACAGGGACTATCTAAACTATGGCTACACCTTC,CAWSDRDRDYLNYGYTF
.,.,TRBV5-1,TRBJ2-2,TGCGCCAGCAGCTTGGGTTTTTCAGGGATTACCGGGGAGCTGTTTTTT,CASSLGFSGITGELFF
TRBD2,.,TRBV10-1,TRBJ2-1,TGCGCCAGCAGTGAGCCCGAGACTAGCGGGAGTGATGAGCAGTTCTTC,CASSEPETSGSDEQFF
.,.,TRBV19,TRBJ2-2,TGTGCCAGTGGGTGGTACAGGACGGTCCACGGGGAGCTGTTTTTT,CASGWYRTVHGELFF
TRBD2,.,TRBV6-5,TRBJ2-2,TGTGCCAGTCATAGCGGGAGAGGGTTGTCTGGGGAGCTGTTTTTT,CASHSGRGLSGELFF
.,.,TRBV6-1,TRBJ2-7,TGTGCCAGCATCCCGGCAGGGGGGATGGGCTACGAGCAGTACTTC,CASIPAGGMGYEQYF
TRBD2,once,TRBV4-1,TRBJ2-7,TGCGCCAGCAGTCCGGGACTAGCGGGAGGGCCCACCTACGAGCAGTACTTC,CASSPGLAGGPTYEQYF
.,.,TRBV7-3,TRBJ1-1,TGTGCCAGCAGCTCGAGCGGGCAGGGGAACACTGAAGCTTTCTTT,CASSSSGQGNTEAFF
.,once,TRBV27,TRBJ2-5,TGTGCCAGCAGTCCGGCTGCGGGCTTCGGGCAAGAGACCCAGTACTTC,CASSPAAGFGQETQYF
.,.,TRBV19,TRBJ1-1,TGTGCCAGTAGTAGCGCGCGGGGGGGGGACACTGAAGCTTTCTTT,CASSSARGGDTEAFF
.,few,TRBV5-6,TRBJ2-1,TGTGCCAGCAGCTCCACGCGGTCCTACAATGAGCAGTTCTTC,CASSSTRSYNEQFF
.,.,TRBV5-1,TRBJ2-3,TGCGCCAGCAGCTTGCAGTGGTCGCACACAGATACGCAGTATTTT,CASSLQWSHTDTQYF
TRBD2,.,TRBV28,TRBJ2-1,TGTGCCAGCAGTTTAAGACTAGCGGAGCAGTTCTTC,CASSLRLAEQFF
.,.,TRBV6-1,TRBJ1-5,TGTGCCAGCAGTGATACGGGACTTGGCAATCAGCCCCAGCATTTT,CASSDTGLGNQPQHF
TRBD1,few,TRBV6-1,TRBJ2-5,TGTGCCAGCAGCCCGGGACAGGGCATCCAAGAGACCCAGTACTTC,CASSPGQGIQETQYF
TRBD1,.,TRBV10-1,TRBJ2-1,TGCGCCAGCAGTGGGGGACAGGGATACTCCTACAATGAGCAGTTCTTC,CASSGGQGYSYNEQFF
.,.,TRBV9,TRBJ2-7,TGTGCCAGCAGTTTCGGGACAAAAGACTACGAGCAGTACTTC,CASSFGTKDYEQYF
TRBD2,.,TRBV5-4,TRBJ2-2,TGTGCCAGCAGCTGGGACTACGCGACCGGGGAGCTGTTTTTT,CASSWDYATGELFF
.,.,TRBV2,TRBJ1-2,TGTGCCAGCAGACGGACAGCGCCGCCGGTCTACACCTTC,CASRRTAPPVYTF
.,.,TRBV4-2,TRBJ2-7,TGTGCCAGCAGCCAGCCGGAGAGTGGGTACGAGCAGTACTTC,CASSQPESGYEQYF
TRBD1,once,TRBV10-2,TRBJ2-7,TGCGCCAGCAGTGAGGAGGACAGGGGATACTACGAGCAGTACTTC,CASSEEDRGYYEQYF
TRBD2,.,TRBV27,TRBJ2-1,TGTGCCAGCAGTGGACGACTAGCGGACCACAATGAGCAGTTCTTC,CASSGRLADHNEQFF
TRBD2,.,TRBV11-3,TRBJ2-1,TGTGCCAGCAGCTTAGGTAGCGGGGGGGGCCATGAGCAGTTCTTC,CASSLGSGGGHEQFF
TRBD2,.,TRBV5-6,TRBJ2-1,TGTGCCAGCAGCTTGGGGGCGGCTAGCGGGAGGTTCGGCTACAATGAGCAGTTCTTC,CASSLGAASGRFGYNEQFF
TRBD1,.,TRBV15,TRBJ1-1,TGTGCCACCAGCAGAGATCGTACAGGGGCGGTTGTTGACTTT,CATSRDRTGAVVDF
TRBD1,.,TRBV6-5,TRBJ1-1,TGTGCCAGCGGAAGACAGGGTGGTGAAGCTTTCTTT,CASGRQGGEAFF
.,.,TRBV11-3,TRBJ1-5,TGTGCCAGCAGCTTCTCCGGGACATACAATCAGCCCCAGCATTTT,CASSFSGTYNQPQHF
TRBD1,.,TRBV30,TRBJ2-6,TGTGCCTGGAGTATAGGACAGGGGTCTCGTACGTCGGGGGCCAACGTCCTGACTTTC,CAWSIGQGSRTSGANVLTF